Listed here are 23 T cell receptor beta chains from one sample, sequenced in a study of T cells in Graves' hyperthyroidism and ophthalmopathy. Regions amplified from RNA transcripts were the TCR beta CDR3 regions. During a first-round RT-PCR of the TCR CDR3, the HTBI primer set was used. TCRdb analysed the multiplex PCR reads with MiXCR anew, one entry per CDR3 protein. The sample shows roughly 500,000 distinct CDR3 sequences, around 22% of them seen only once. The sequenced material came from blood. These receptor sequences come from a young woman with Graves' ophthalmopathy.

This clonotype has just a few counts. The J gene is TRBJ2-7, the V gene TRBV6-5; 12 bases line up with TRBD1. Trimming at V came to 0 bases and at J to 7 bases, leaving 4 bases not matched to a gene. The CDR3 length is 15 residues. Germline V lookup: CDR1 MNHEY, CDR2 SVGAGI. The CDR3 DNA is TGTGCCAGCAGTTACTCGGGACAGGGGGCGGGAGAGCAGTACTTC. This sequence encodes CASSYSGQGAGEQYF.

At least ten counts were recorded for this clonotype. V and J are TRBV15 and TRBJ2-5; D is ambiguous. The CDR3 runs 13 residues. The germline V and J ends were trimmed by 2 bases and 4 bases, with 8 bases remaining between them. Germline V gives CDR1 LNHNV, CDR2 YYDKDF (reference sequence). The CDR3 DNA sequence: TGTGCCACCAGCAGAATAGCCGGAGAGACCCAGTACTTC. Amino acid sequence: CATSRIAGETQYF.

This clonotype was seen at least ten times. The CDR3 is CASSTGNGELFF. CDR3 bases: TGTGCCAGCAGTACGGGGAACGGGGAGCTGTTTTTT. This sequence joins TRBV25-1 and TRBJ2-2; weak D call: TRBD2 (5 bases). Trimming shortened V by 5 bases and J by 7 bases, and 8 bases separated the two germline ends. Looked up from germline, CDR1 is MGHDK and CDR2 is SYGVNS. The CDR3 loop spans 12 amino acids.

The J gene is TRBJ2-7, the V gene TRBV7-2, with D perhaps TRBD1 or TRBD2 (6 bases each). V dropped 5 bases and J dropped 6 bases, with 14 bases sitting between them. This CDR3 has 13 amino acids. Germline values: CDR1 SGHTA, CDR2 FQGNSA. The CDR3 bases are TGTGCCAGCAGCATACAGGGAGGTGGCGAGCAGTACTTC. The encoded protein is CASSIQGGGEQYF.

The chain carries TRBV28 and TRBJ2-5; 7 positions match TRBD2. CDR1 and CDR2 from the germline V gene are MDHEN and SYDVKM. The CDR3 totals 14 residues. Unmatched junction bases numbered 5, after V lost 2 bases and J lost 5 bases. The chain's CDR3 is CASSLGLEWETQYF. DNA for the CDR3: TGTGCCAGCAGTTTAGGACTAGAGTGGGAGACCCAGTACTTC.

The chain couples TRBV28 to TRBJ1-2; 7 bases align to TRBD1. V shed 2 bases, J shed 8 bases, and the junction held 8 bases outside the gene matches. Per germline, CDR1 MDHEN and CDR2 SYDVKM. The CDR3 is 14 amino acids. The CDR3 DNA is TGTGCCAGCAGTTTAAGGGGACAGATCCTAGGCTACACCTTC. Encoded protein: CASSLRGQILGYTF.

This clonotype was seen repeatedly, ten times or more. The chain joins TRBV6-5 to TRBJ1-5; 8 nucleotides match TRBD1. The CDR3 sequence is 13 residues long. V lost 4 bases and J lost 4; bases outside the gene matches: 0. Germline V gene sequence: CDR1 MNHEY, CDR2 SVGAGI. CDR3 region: CASSWTGNQPQHF. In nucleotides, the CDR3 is TGTGCCAGCAGTTGGACAGGGAATCAGCCCCAGCATTTT.

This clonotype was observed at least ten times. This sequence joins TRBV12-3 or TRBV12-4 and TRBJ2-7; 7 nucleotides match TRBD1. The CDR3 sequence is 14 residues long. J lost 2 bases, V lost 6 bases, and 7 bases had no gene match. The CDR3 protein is CASSPTGTTYEQYF. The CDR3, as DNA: TGTGCCAGCAGCCCGACAGGGACCACCTACGAGCAGTACTTC.

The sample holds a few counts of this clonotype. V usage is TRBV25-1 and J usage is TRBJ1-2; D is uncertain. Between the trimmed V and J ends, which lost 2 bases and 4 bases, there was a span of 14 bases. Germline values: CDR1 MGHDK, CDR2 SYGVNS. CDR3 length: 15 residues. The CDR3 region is CASSEGPAGGYGYTF. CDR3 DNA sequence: TGTGCCAGCAGTGAAGGTCCGGCAGGAGGCTATGGCTACACCTTC.

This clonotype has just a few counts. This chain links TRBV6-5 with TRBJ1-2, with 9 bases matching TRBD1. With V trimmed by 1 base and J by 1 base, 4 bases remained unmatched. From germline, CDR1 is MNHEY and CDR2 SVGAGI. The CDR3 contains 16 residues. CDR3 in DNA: TGTGCCAGCAGTTACTTAGGACAGGGGAATAACTATGGCTACACCTTC. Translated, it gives CASSYLGQGNNYGYTF.

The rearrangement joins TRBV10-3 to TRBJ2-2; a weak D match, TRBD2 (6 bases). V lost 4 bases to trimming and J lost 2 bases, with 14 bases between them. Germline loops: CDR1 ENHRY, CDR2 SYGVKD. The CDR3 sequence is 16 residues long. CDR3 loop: CAISASGVANTGELFF. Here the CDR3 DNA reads TGTGCCATCAGTGCTTCGGGAGTGGCTAACACCGGGGAGCTGTTTTTT.

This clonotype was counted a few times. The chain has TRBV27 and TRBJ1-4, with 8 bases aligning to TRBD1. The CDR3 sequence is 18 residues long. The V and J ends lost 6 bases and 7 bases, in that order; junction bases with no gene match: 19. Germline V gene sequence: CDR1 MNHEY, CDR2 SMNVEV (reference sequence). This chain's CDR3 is CASRRKVGQAYRGEKLFF. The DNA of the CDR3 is TGTGCCAGCAGGCGAAAAGTGGGACAGGCGTATCGAGGTGAAAAACTGTTTTTT.

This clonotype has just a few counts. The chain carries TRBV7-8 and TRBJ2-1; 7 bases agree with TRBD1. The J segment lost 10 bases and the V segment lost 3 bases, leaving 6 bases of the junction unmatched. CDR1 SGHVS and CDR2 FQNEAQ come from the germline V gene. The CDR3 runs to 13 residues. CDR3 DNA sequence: TGTGCCAGCAGCTTCTACGAGGGGGCGGAGCAGTTCTTC. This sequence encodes CASSFYEGAEQFF. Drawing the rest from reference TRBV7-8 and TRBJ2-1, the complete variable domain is GAGVSQSPRYKVAKRGQDVALRCDPISGHVSLFWYQQALGQGPEFLTYFQNEAQLDKSGLPSDRFFAERPEGSVSTLKIQRTQQEDSAVYLCASSFYEGAEQFFGPGTRLTVL.

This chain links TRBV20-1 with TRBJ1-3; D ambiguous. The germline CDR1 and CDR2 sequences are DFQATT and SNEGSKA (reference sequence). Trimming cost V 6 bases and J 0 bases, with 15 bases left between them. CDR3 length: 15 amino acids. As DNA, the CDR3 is TGCAGTGCCAAGAAAGGGTTTCTCTCTGGAAACACCATATATTTT. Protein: CSAKKGFLSGNTIYF.

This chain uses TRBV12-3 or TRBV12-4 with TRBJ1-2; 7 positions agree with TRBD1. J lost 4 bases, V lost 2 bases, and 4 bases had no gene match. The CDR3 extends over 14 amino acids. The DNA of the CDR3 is TGTGCCAGCAGTTTAAGGGACAGACGCTATGGCTACACCTTC. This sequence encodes CASSLRDRRYGYTF.

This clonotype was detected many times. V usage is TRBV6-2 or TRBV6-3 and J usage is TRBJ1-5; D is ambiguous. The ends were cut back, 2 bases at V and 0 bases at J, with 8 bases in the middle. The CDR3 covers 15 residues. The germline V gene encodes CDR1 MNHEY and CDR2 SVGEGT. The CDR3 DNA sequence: TGTGCCAGCAGTTACGGAGTTAATAGCAATCAGCCCCAGCATTTT. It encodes CASSYGVNSNQPQHF.

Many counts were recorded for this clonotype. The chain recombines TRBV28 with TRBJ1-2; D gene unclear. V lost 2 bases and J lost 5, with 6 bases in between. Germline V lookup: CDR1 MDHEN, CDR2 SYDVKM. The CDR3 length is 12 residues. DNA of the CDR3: TGTGCCAGCAGTTTAATGGGATATGGCTACACCTTC. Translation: CASSLMGYGYTF.

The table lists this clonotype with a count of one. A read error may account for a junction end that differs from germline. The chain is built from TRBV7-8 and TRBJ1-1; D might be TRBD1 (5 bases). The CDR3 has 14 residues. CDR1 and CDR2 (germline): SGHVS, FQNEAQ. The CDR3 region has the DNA TGCGCCATCAGCTATCTCGACAGGAACACTGAAGCTTTCTTT. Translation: CAISYLDRNTEAFF.

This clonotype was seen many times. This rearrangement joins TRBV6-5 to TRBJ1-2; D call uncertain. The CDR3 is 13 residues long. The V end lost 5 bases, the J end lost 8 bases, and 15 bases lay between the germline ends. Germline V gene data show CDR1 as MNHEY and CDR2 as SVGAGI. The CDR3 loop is CASSLQRDRGYTF. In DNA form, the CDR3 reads TGTGCCAGCAGTCTACAGAGGGATAGAGGCTACACCTTC.

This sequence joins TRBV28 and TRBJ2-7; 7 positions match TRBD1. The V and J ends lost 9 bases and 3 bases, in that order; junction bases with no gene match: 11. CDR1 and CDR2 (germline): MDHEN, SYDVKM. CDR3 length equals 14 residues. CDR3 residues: CASFRQGHLYEQYF. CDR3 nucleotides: TGTGCCAGTTTTAGACAGGGCCACCTCTACGAGCAGTACTTC.

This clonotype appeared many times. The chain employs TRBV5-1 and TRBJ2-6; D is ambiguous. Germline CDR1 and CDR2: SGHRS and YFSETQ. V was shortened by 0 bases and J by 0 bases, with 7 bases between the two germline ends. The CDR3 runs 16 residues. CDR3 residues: CASSLGRVSGANVLTF. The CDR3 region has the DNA TGCGCCAGCAGCTTGGGCCGAGTCTCTGGGGCCAACGTCCTGACTTTC.

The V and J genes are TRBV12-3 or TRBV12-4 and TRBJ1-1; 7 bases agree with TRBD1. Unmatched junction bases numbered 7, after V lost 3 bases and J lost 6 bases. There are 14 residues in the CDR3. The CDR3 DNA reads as TGTGCCAGCAGTTTCATACAGGGGTTGGCTGAAGCTTTCTTT. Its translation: CASSFIQGLAEAFF.

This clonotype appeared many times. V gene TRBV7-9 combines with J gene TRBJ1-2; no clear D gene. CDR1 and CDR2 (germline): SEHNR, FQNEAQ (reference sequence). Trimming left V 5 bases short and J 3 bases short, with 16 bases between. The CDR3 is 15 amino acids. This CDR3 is CASSRFQEGDYGYTF. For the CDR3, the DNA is TGTGCCAGCAGCCGGTTCCAGGAAGGTGACTATGGCTACACCTTC.